These 23 T cell receptor beta chains were sequenced from one sample in a study of T cells in Graves' hyperthyroidism and ophthalmopathy. RNA transcripts yielded amplified TCR beta CDR3 regions. RT-PCR in the first round (using the HTBI primer set) targeted the TCR CDR3. TCRdb processed the multiplex PCR reads anew with MiXCR; each CDR3 protein has one entry. The table shows around 280,000 distinct CDR3 sequences, with roughly 13% occurring only once. What was sequenced was blood. All receptors come from a woman aged 40 to 49 with Graves' hyperthyroidism.

This clonotype was observed a few times. This sequence joins TRBV9 and TRBJ2-7, with a tentative D call TRBD2 (6 bases). V gave up 0 bases and J gave up 4 bases, with 11 bases separating them. CDR1 SGDLS and CDR2 YYNGEE come from the germline V gene. The CDR3 has 14 residues. This CDR3 is CASSVGRDPYEQYF. CDR3 DNA sequence: TGTGCCAGCAGCGTAGGGAGGGACCCATACGAGCAGTACTTC.

As concerns this clonotype: One end of the junction varies from germline; a read error may be responsible. J is TRBJ2-7 and V is TRBV3-1; D tentatively reads TRBD1 or TRBD2 (5 bases each). The CDR3 consists of 14 residues. Germline loops: CDR1 LGHDT, CDR2 YNNKEL (reference sequence). The CDR3 DNA is TGTGCCAGCAGCCTTGGGGACGGGGCCTACGAGCAGTGCTTC. Amino acids: CASSLGDGAYEQCF.

The rearrangement joins TRBV18 to TRBJ2-5, with D perhaps matching TRBD1 (5 bases). The V gene lost 3 bases and the J gene lost 3 bases, with 11 bases spanning the gap. Germline V gene lookup returns CDR1 KGHSH and CDR2 LQKENI. This CDR3 has 14 residues. The chain's CDR3 is CASSPTTDKETQYF. The CDR3 DNA follows: TGTGCCAGCTCACCGACGACAGATAAAGAGACCCAGTACTTC.

This clonotype was seen at least ten times. The chain carries TRBV20-1 and TRBJ1-5; perhaps TRBD1 as D (5 bases). The germline V and J ends were trimmed by 4 bases and 6 bases, with 16 bases remaining between them. The CDR3 contains 14 residues. Germline CDR1 DFQATT, CDR2 SNEGSKA (reference sequence). CDR3 region: CSAKGGVGGQPQHF. CDR3 nucleotide sequence: TGCAGTGCTAAGGGAGGGGTCGGTGGTCAGCCCCAGCATTTT.

There are many counts of this clonotype. The rearrangement links TRBV5-6 to TRBJ2-3, with 7 bases matching TRBD1. The V gene end was trimmed by 0 bases and the J gene end by 3 bases; junction bases not matched to a gene: 10. The CDR3 sequence is 17 residues long. Per the germline V gene, CDR1 is SGHDT and CDR2 is YYEEEE. CDR3 bases: TGTGCCAGCAGCTTGGAGGTGAGACAGGGATGGACAGATACGCAGTATTTT. This translates into CASSLEVRQGWTDTQYF.

This clonotype was observed a few times. The rearrangement joins TRBV19 to TRBJ1-2; a possible D gene is TRBD1 (5 bases). V lost 6 bases to trimming and J lost 7 bases, with 15 bases between them. The CDR3 sequence is 13 residues long. CDR1 LNHDA and CDR2 SQIVND come from the germline V gene (reference sequence). CDR3 bases: TGTGCCAGTAGGCAGGGAATTGAAGCTGGCTACACCTTC. This gives the protein CASRQGIEAGYTF.

This chain uses TRBV6-2 or TRBV6-3 with TRBJ1-1, with TRBD1 matching over 7 bases. Per germline, CDR1 MNHEY and CDR2 SVGEGT. V gave up 7 bases and J gave up 11 bases; unmatched junction bases: 16. The CDR3 extends over 14 amino acids. The CDR3 loop is CASTEGAPLLGAFF. In DNA form, the CDR3 reads TGTGCCAGCACGGAGGGGGCGCCTCTTTTAGGTGCTTTCTTT.

This clonotype was detected many times. The chain joins TRBV27 to TRBJ2-5, with D maybe TRBD1 (6 bases). This CDR3 has 13 amino acids. The V gene lost 5 bases and the J gene lost 5 bases, with 12 bases spanning the gap. Germline assignment: CDR1 MNHEY and CDR2 SMNVEV (reference sequence). CDR3 sequence (DNA): TGTGCCAGCAGTCTTACAGGGTTTGAGACCCAGTACTTC. It specifies CASSLTGFETQYF.

As for this clonotype: A much larger clone differs from this one at a single base, so this may be a read error. This rearrangement joins TRBV9 to TRBJ2-1; D perhaps matches TRBD2 (6 bases). Germline-derived CDR1 and CDR2 are SGDLS and YYNGEE. This CDR3 contains 14 residues. V gave up 3 bases and J gave up 5 bases, with 12 bases separating them. The CDR3 region is CASSDRDSDNEQFF. The CDR3 DNA follows: TGTGCCAGCAGCGACCGGGACTCAGACAATGAGCAGTTCTTC. The full variable domain, completed using reference TRBV9 and TRBJ2-1, is DSGVTQTPKHLITATGQRVTLRCSPRSGDLSVYWYQQSLDQGLQFLIQYYNGEERAKGNILERFSAQQFPDLHSELNLSSLELGDSALYFCASSDRDSDNEQFFGPGTRLTVL.

This clonotype was seen more than once but under ten times. The chain links TRBV20-1 to TRBJ2-1, with D perhaps being TRBD1 or TRBD2 (5 bases each). This CDR3 has 16 residues. V dropped 3 bases and J dropped 6 bases, with 21 bases sitting between them. The germline V gene encodes CDR1 DFQATT and CDR2 SNEGSKA (reference sequence). Here the CDR3 reads CSASPTGPTFGNEQFF. CDR3 nucleotides: TGCAGTGCTAGTCCTACGGGACCCACCTTCGGCAATGAGCAGTTCTTC.

This clonotype appeared many times. The genes are TRBV3-1 and TRBJ1-1; possible D gene TRBD1, 6 bases. In germline, CDR1 is LGHDT, CDR2 YNNKEL (reference sequence). The CDR3 runs 13 residues. Deletions cut 4 bases from V and 1 base from J, with 7 bases between. CDR3 amino acids: CASSLRGNTEAFF. The CDR3 coding sequence is TGTGCCAGCAGCCTCAGGGGGAACACTGAAGCTTTCTTT.

This clonotype appeared many times. This chain connects TRBV20-1 to TRBJ1-5, with 7 bases fitting TRBD1. The CDR3 extends over 15 amino acids. The germline gives CDR1 DFQATT, CDR2 SNEGSKA (reference sequence). V shed 5 bases and J 0 bases; nucleotides not matched to a gene: 7. Written as DNA, the CDR3 is TGCAGTGCTGGAGGGGGCACCCATAGCAATCAGCCCCAGCATTTT. Its translation is CSAGGGTHSNQPQHF.

The chain links TRBV9 to TRBJ2-7; D is perhaps TRBD2 (6 bases). The CDR3 extends over 13 amino acids. V lost 4 bases and J 3 bases, leaving 11 bases between the germline ends. Germline values: CDR1 SGDLS, CDR2 YYNGEE. The CDR3 reads CASSPGSGYEQYF. The DNA for the CDR3 is TGTGCCAGCAGCCCCGGGAGTGGCTACGAGCAGTACTTC.

This clonotype was seen repeatedly, ten times or more. This chain joins TRBV2 and TRBJ2-7; D is ambiguous. The CDR3 totals 13 residues. Trimming cost V 4 bases and J 2 bases, with 9 bases left between them. CDR1 is SNHLY, CDR2 FYNNEI, per germline. Written as DNA, the CDR3 is TGTGCCAGCAGTGGGCCTAGGGCCTACGAGCAGTACTTC. This gives the protein CASSGPRAYEQYF.

Many counts were recorded for this clonotype. The CDR3 spells CASSPPNLRRETQYF. The CDR3 bases are TGTGCCAGCTCACCACCGAATCTGAGGAGGGAGACCCAGTACTTC. V usage is TRBV18 and J usage is TRBJ2-5; D may be TRBD2 (5 bases). Germline V gene data show CDR1 as KGHSH and CDR2 as LQKENI. The CDR3 totals 15 residues. Trimming took off 0 bases at V and 5 bases at J, with 13 bases between the two ends.

This clonotype occurred many times. The chain is built from TRBV2 and TRBJ2-2; 8 bases map to TRBD1. The CDR3 is 15 amino acids. Germline lookup yields CDR1 SNHLY and CDR2 FYNNEI. With V trimmed by 5 bases and J by 4 bases, 6 bases remained unmatched. This chain's CDR3 is CASSIRGRGTGELFF. CDR3 coding DNA: TGTGCCAGCAGTATCAGGGGGCGCGGCACCGGGGAGCTGTTTTTT.

This clonotype was seen at least ten times. The rearrangement joins TRBV3-1 to TRBJ2-5; TRBD2 aligns across 11 bases. Losses at the gene ends were 8 bases for V and 5 bases for J; bases not matched to a gene: 19. The germline gives CDR1 LGHDT, CDR2 YNNKEL (reference sequence). The length of the CDR3 is 18 residues. Here the CDR3 reads CASRKDPPLAGAGETQYF. The CDR3 nucleotides read TGTGCCAGCCGAAAAGATCCCCCACTAGCGGGAGCTGGGGAGACCCAGTACTTC.

The CDR3 is CASSESGGYNSPLHF. CDR3 coding DNA: TGTGCCAGCAGTGAGTCCGGGGGGTATAATTCACCCCTCCACTTT. The rearrangement links TRBV25-1 to TRBJ1-6, with D perhaps matching TRBD1 (5 bases). The CDR3 length is 15 residues. Between the trimmed V and J ends, which lost 3 bases and 4 bases, there was a span of 10 bases. Germline lookup yields CDR1 MGHDK and CDR2 SYGVNS. Looking up the rest from reference TRBV25-1 and TRBJ1-6 gives the full variable domain: EADIYQTPRYLVIGTGKKITLECSQTMGHDKMYWYQQDPGMELHLIHYSYGVNSTEKGDLSSESTVSRIRTEHFPLTLESARPSHTSQYLCASSESGGYNSPLHFGNGTRLTVT.

The CDR3 coding sequence is TGTGCCAGCAGCCAAGGAACTGCGGATACCTACACAGATACGCAGTATTTT. This sequence encodes CASSQGTADTYTDTQYF. This chain joins TRBV4-2 and TRBJ2-3; no clear D. Germline lookup yields CDR1 LGHNA and CDR2 YNFKEQ. Trimming removed 1 base at V and 2 bases at J, with 16 bases between. The CDR3 covers 17 residues.

This clonotype occurred a few times. J is TRBJ2-3 and V is TRBV29-1; D gene ambiguous. Germline CDR1 is SQVTM and CDR2 is ANQGSEA. The CDR3 is 14 amino acids. Trimming stripped 4 bases from V and 0 bases from J, with 11 bases between. CDR3 coding DNA: TGCAGCGTTGTCGAAGCCACTAGCACAGATACGCAGTATTTT. This sequence encodes CSVVEATSTDTQYF.

This clonotype was seen at least ten times. This sequence joins TRBV2 and TRBJ1-1; D not resolved. Germline CDR1 SNHLY, CDR2 FYNNEI. Trimming removed 6 bases at V and 1 base at J, with 6 bases between. CDR3 length: 12 residues. CDR3 residues: CASSQENTEAFF. The CDR3 nucleotides are TGTGCCAGCAGCCAGGAGAACACTGAAGCTTTCTTT.

Ten or more counts support this clonotype. The chain has TRBV7-2 and TRBJ2-7; a weak D match, TRBD1 (6 bases). The CDR3 totals 12 residues. Trimming left V 2 bases short and J 6 bases short, with 8 bases between. CDR1 is SGHTA and CDR2 is FQGNSA in the germline V gene. The CDR3 sequence is CASSLLGGEQYF. CDR3 nucleotides: TGTGCCAGCAGCTTACTAGGGGGCGAGCAGTACTTC.

A remark on this clonotype: Compared with germline, one end of the junction differs, possibly owing to a read error. The chain joins TRBV2 to TRBJ1-1; TRBD1 agrees at 10 bases. Germline assignment: CDR1 SNHLY and CDR2 FYNNEI. This CDR3 has 16 amino acids. CDR3 protein: CPSRRTGTGVDTEAFF. As DNA, the CDR3 is TGTCCCAGCAGACGAACCGGGACAGGGGTTGACACTGAAGCTTTCTTT.